These T cell receptor beta chains were read from a single sample in a study of PD-1 blockade in classical Hodgkin lymphoma. Some clones are missing from TCRdb's copy, which holds only in-frame ones; the method was immunoSEQ multiplex PCR. The sample consists of 20,000 to 25,000 clones, approximately 68% of them appearing once. This sample comprised CD4+ T cells from blood, obtained before the fourth cycle of nivolumab. These receptors all come from a human donor with classical Hodgkin lymphoma. The CDR3 runs from the conserved cysteine through the conserved F or W. D genes are given only for firm matches. Clone sizes are given selectively: once, few, many, or a class where the clone is expanded.

J | D | V | size | DNA | CDR3
TRBJ2-3 | NA | TRBV6-5 | NA | TGTGCCAGCAGTTACTCGAGCGACAGAAGCACAGATACGCAGTATTTT | CASSYSSDRSTDTQYF
TRBJ2-1 | NA | TRBV4-2 | NA | TGTGCCAGCAGCCAAGCCCGAGGGAGGGGGTACAATGAGCAGTTCTTC | CASSQARGRGYNEQFF
TRBJ1-5 | NA | TRBV4-1 | NA | TGCGCCAGCAGCTCACACAGGGTCTGGCAGCCCCAGCATTTT | CASSSHRVWQPQHF
TRBJ1-1 | NA | TRBV7-3 | NA | TGTGCCAGCAGCTCCAACAGAGATACTGAAGCTTTCTTT | CASSSNRDTEAFF
TRBJ2-7 | NA | TRBV27 | NA | TGTGCCAGCAGTTTAAGGGGTGTTTCCTACGAGCAGTACTTC | CASSLRGVSYEQYF
TRBJ1-2 | TRBD1 | TRBV7-9 | few | TGTGCCAGCAGCCCCTCCGGGACAGCTAACTATGGCTACACCTTC | CASSPSGTANYGYTF
TRBJ2-7 | TRBD1 | TRBV18 | NA | TGTGCCAGCTCACAACGGACAGGCTACGAGCAGTACTTC | CASSQRTGYEQYF
TRBJ2-1 | TRBD1 | TRBV7-3 | NA | TGTGCCAGCAGCCCCGCGGGACAGGGTTACAATGAGCAGTTCTTC | CASSPAGQGYNEQFF
TRBJ2-7 | TRBD1 | TRBV7-9 | NA | TGTGCCAGCAGCCGGGACAGGGGGACCTACGAGCAGTACTTC | CASSRDRGTYEQYF
TRBJ2-7 | TRBD1 | TRBV19 | NA | TGTGCCAGTAGCAATTACAGGGGCTCCTACGAGCAGTACTTC | CASSNYRGSYEQYF
TRBJ1-3 | NA | TRBV5-6 | NA | TGTGCCAGCAGCCCGGGGGCTATCGGAGGAAACACCATATATTTT | CASSPGAIGGNTIYF
TRBJ2-1 | TRBD1 | TRBV23-1 | NA | TGCGCCAGCAGCCACCCCCCCGGACAGGGGAAAAACAATGAGCAGTTCTTC | CASSHPPGQGKNNEQFF
TRBJ1-5 | NA | TRBV19 | NA | TGTGCCAGTAGTCATCTTCCGGGACAAAGCAATCAGCCCCAGCATTTT | CASSHLPGQSNQPQHF
TRBJ2-6 | NA | TRBV6-5 | NA | TGTGCCAGCAGTTACAGCTCGGTTGGGGCCAACGTCCTGACTTTC | CASSYSSVGANVLTF
TRBJ1-6 | TRBD1 | TRBV10-3 | medium-sized | TGTGCCATCGCCGGGACAGGGGATTCACCCCTCCACTTT | CAIAGTGDSPLHF
TRBJ2-2 | TRBD1 | TRBV18 | NA | TGTGCCAGCTCACCGCGACAGGGAGCCGGGGAGCTGTTTTTT | CASSPRQGAGELFF
TRBJ1-1 | NA | TRBV14 | once | TGTGCCAGCAGACGCGAGTTGGGGGCGGCGGCTTTCTTT | CASRRELGAAAFF
TRBJ2-1 | NA | TRBV7-2 | NA | TGTGCCAGCAGCTTTTTACAGGAGCAGTTCTTC | CASSFLQEQFF
TRBJ2-5 | NA | TRBV10-1 | few | TGCGCCAGCAGTGAGTACGGGTCCCAAGAGACCCAGTACTTC | CASSEYGSQETQYF
TRBJ2-1 | NA | TRBV4-1 | NA | TGCGCCAGCAGCCAAGCCCCTCCAAACTCGTACAATGAGCAGTTCTTC | CASSQAPPNSYNEQFF
TRBJ2-1 | NA | TRBV25-1 | NA | TGTGCCAGCAGTGCTCCCAAAGGGTACAATGAGCAGTTCTTC | CASSAPKGYNEQFF
TRBJ1-2 | NA | TRBV6-6 | NA | TGTGCCAGCAGTTACTCTGGGGGGAGGAATGGCTACACCTTC | CASSYSGGRNGYTF
TRBJ2-1 | TRBD2 | TRBV4-1 | NA | TGCGCCAGCAGCCAAGGGACTAGTCACTTGGGAGCAGTCGACTACAATGAGCAGTTCTTC | CASSQGTSHLGAVDYNEQFF
TRBJ2-3 | TRBD1 | TRBV7-3 | NA | TGTGCCAGCAGCATACAGGGGCCCACAGATACGCAGTATTTT | CASSIQGPTDTQYF
TRBJ2-7 | NA | TRBV7-9 | NA | TGTGCCAGCAGCTTAGAGGCGACAGGTTACGAGCAGTACTTC | CASSLEATGYEQYF
TRBJ1-1 | NA | TRBV10-1 | NA | TGCGCCAGCAGTGGTCGGAACACTGAAGCTTTCTTT | CASSGRNTEAFF
TRBJ2-1 | NA | TRBV11-3 | NA | TGTGCCAGCAGCCGGAACCTGTACAATGAGCAGTTCTTC | CASSRNLYNEQFF
TRBJ2-3 | TRBD2 | TRBV19 | NA | TGTGCCAGTAGTACGACTAGCGGAGGCACAGATACGCAGTATTTT | CASSTTSGGTDTQYF
TRBJ2-1 | TRBD2 | TRBV7-6 | NA | TGTGCCAGCAGCTTAACTAGCGGGGCATACAATGAGCAGTTCTTC | CASSLTSGAYNEQFF
TRBJ1-1 | TRBD1 | TRBV27 | NA | TGTGCCAGCAGTTCCTGGACAGGGTCGGGGGGGGCTTTCTTT | CASSSWTGSGGAFF
TRBJ1-2 | NA | TRBV4-3 | few | TGCGCCAGCAGCTCCACGTCCTATGGCTACACCTTC | CASSSTSYGYTF
TRBJ1-1 | TRBD1 | TRBV9 | NA | TGTGCCAGCAGCGGGACAGGGGGCAATGAAGCTTTCTTT | CASSGTGGNEAFF
TRBJ1-1 | NA | TRBV18 | NA | TGTGCCAGCTCACCTGGGGACCGGGGCACTGAAGCTTTCTTT | CASSPGDRGTEAFF
TRBJ1-2 | NA | TRBV15 | NA | TGTGCCACCAGCATCTTAAGGTTGGCAGCTAACTATGGCTACACCTTC | CATSILRLAANYGYTF
TRBJ1-1 | TRBD1 | TRBV28 | few | TGTGCCAGCAGTTTAACAGGGGGCACTGAAGCTTTCTTT | CASSLTGGTEAFF
TRBJ1-4 | NA | TRBV7-9 | NA | TGTGCCAGCAGCTTAGTGTCTGGGGCCACGGGGCGAGAAAAACTGTTTTTT | CASSLVSGATGREKLFF
TRBJ1-6 | TRBD1 | TRBV5-1 | NA | TGCGCCAGCAGCTTGGCGGGACAGGGCCGGTCACCCCTCCACTTT | CASSLAGQGRSPLHF
TRBJ1-6 | NA | TRBV5-6 | few | TGTGCCAGCAGGATCCTAGGAGTCTATAATTCACCCCTCCACTTT | CASRILGVYNSPLHF
TRBJ2-5 | NA | TRBV6-1 | once | TGTGCCAGCAGTGAACCACCAGCGCAAGAGACCCAGTACTTC | CASSEPPAQETQYF
TRBJ2-5 | NA | TRBV2 | NA | TGTGCCAGCAGTGAACGGGTTCCAGAGACCCAGTACTTC | CASSERVPETQYF
TRBJ2-3 | TRBD2 | TRBV27 | NA | TGTGCCAGCAGTTTATTGGCGGGGGGCACAGATACGCAGTATTTT | CASSLLAGGTDTQYF
TRBJ1-1 | NA | TRBV28 | NA | TGTGCCAGCAGCATTTTAGGGTGGACTGAAGCTTTCTTT | CASSILGWTEAFF
TRBJ1-5 | NA | TRBV28 | NA | TGTGCCAGCAGTCCGGGTAATCCTAGCAATCAGCCCCAGCATTTT | CASSPGNPSNQPQHF
TRBJ2-7 | TRBD2 | TRBV29-1 | NA | TGCAGCGCTGTGACTAGCGGGGGTCGGGACGAGCAGTACTTC | CSAVTSGGRDEQYF
TRBJ2-1 | TRBD2 | TRBV2 | NA | TGTGCCAGCAGGGAGCCTAGCGGGGGGTGGTTCTTC | CASREPSGGWFF
TRBJ1-6 | NA | TRBV29-1 | few | TGCAGCGTTGAACTGGCCCCCGGGACCCTCCACTTT | CSVELAPGTLHF
TRBJ1-1 | TRBD1 | TRBV6-5 | once | TGTGCCAGCAGTTACTCGAGTGCGGACAGGGCTACTGAAGCTTTCTTT | CASSYSSADRATEAFF
TRBJ1-2 | NA | TRBV6-1 | few | TGTGCCAGCAGGAGCTTTGTCCATAACTATGGCTACACCTTC | CASRSFVHNYGYTF
TRBJ1-1 | NA | TRBV4-3 | once | TGCGCCAGCAGCCAAGATGGGGGAACAGGTTCCTACACTGAAGCTTTCTTT | CASSQDGGTGSYTEAFF
TRBJ1-2 | TRBD1 | TRBV5-1 | few | TGCGCCAGCAGCTGGGCACCGGGACAGGGGCGCCATGGCTACACCTTC | CASSWAPGQGRHGYTF
TRBJ2-7 | TRBD1 | TRBV6-5 | NA | TGTGCCAGCAGTCTTCTCTCGGGACAGTTCGAGCAGTACTTC | CASSLLSGQFEQYF
TRBJ2-2 | NA | TRBV5-1 | NA | TGCGCCAGCAGCATATGGACAGCCGACACCGGGGAGCTGTTTTTT | CASSIWTADTGELFF
TRBJ2-3 | TRBD1 | TRBV4-3 | NA | TGCGCCAGCAGCCGGACAGGGGCTAGCACAGATACGCAGTATTTT | CASSRTGASTDTQYF
TRBJ1-2 | NA | TRBV11-2 | NA | TGTGCCAGCAGCTTAGGCCCGACAGCTAACTATGGCTACACCTTC | CASSLGPTANYGYTF
TRBJ1-3 | NA | TRBV5-1 | NA | TGCGCCAGCAGCAGGGGACAAACAAGCTCTGGAAACACCATATATTTT | CASSRGQTSSGNTIYF
TRBJ2-1 | NA | TRBV25-1 | NA | TGTGCCAGCAGTGAAGGGGGACGAGGCTTGATCAATGAGCAGTTCTTC | CASSEGGRGLINEQFF
TRBJ2-5 | NA | TRBV15 | NA | TGTGCCACCAGCGAGATCCAAGAGACCCAGTACTTC | CATSEIQETQYF
TRBJ1-5 | TRBD1 | TRBV28 | NA | TGTGCCAGCAGTTTATTGACAGGGTTTAGCAATCAGCCCCAGCATTTT | CASSLLTGFSNQPQHF
TRBJ2-3 | TRBD2 | TRBV15 | once | TGTGCCACCAGCAGAGCTAGCGGGGGGGCAGATACGCAGTATTTT | CATSRASGGADTQYF